The 25 T cell receptor beta chains given below trace back to one sample, sequenced in a study of T cell changes during pregnancy in multiple sclerosis. TCRdb's copy holds only in-frame clones and misses some; the assay was immunoSEQ multiplex PCR. The sample contains about 65,000 clones, 92% of which appear only once. Sequencing was performed on CD8+ T cells from peripheral blood mononuclear cells, taken in the third trimester of pregnancy. These receptors came from a female donor in good health, enrolled as a control in a pregnancy study.

The chain combines TRBV5-4 with TRBJ2-1, with a weak D call TRBD2 (5 bases). There are 12 residues in the CDR3. Trimming stripped 4 bases from V and 6 bases from J, with 8 bases between. Germline V lookup: CDR1 SGHNT, CDR2 YYREEE (reference sequence). The CDR3 coding sequence is TGTGCCAGCAGCGGAGAGGGCAATGAGCAGTTCTTC. Translated, it gives CASSGEGNEQFF. Variable domain in full (rest from reference TRBV5-4 and TRBJ2-1): ETGVTQSPTHLIKTRGQQVTLRCSSQSGHNTVSWYQQALGQGPQFIFQYYREEENGRGNFPPRFSGLQFPNYSSELNVNALELDDSALYLCASSGEGNEQFFGPGTRLTVL.

CDR3 in DNA: TGTGCCAGCAGGACCCTTAGCGGGGAAGAGACCCAGTACTTC. Residues: CASRTLSGEETQYF. This sequence joins TRBV6-5 and TRBJ2-5; 8 bases are a match to TRBD2. This CDR3 region has 14 residues. Germline loops: CDR1 MNHEY, CDR2 SVGAGI. Trimming at V came to 6 bases and at J to 3 bases, leaving 6 bases not matched to a gene.

DNA for the CDR3: TGTGCCACCAGCACTCGACAGGGTTCGGGCAATCAGCCCCAGCATTTT. It specifies CATSTRQGSGNQPQHF. V usage is TRBV15 and J usage is TRBJ1-5; TRBD1 matches 7 bases. Losses at the gene ends were 4 bases for V and 2 bases for J; bases not matched to a gene: 8. This CDR3 has 16 residues. CDR1 LNHNV and CDR2 YYDKDF come from the germline V gene (reference sequence). Using reference TRBV15 and TRBJ1-5 for the parts outside the CDR3, the full variable domain is DAMVIQNPRYQVTQFGKPVTLSCSQTLNHNVMYWYQQKSSQAPKLLFHYYDKDFNNEADTPDNFQSRRPNTSFCFLDIRSPGLGDTAMYLCATSTRQGSGNQPQHFGDGTRLSIL.

The chain couples TRBV2 to TRBJ1-2; D gene ambiguous. Germline CDR1 and CDR2: SNHLY and FYNNEI. CDR3 length: 12 amino acids. Trimming took 3 bases from V and 4 from J, leaving 6 bases between them. CDR3 sequence (DNA): TGTGCCAGCAGTGAGGCCCGCTATGGCTACACCTTC. Encoded protein: CASSEARYGYTF.

The V call is TRBV4-1, the J call TRBJ2-1, with D possibly TRBD1 on 5 matching bases. The germline V gene has CDR1 MGHRA and CDR2 YSYEKL. Trimming shortened V by 0 bases and J by 0 bases, and 15 bases separated the two germline ends. The CDR3 is made up of 18 amino acids. The CDR3 nucleotides are TGCGCCAGCAGCCAAGAAGGGGCGGATTCCTACTCCTACAATGAGCAGTTCTTC. Residues: CASSQEGADSYSYNEQFF.

This clone came up once. This chain connects TRBV27 to TRBJ1-5; 8 nucleotides agree with TRBD1. V dropped 6 bases and J dropped 0; count of bases not matched to a gene: 4. The CDR3 is made up of 15 amino acids. Germline V lookup: CDR1 MNHEY, CDR2 SMNVEV (reference sequence). The CDR3 DNA follows: TGTGCCAGCAGGGATGGACAGGGTAGCAATCAGCCCCAGCATTTT. Residues: CASRDGQGSNQPQHF.

This sequence joins TRBV7-2 and TRBJ1-2, with 7 positions matching TRBD1. Germline CDR1 and CDR2: SGHTA and FQGNSA. The V gene end was trimmed by 5 bases and the J gene end by 4 bases; junction bases not matched to a gene: 7. The CDR3 has 14 residues. The CDR3 is CASSPTGATYGYTF. Written as DNA, the CDR3 is TGTGCCAGCAGCCCCACAGGGGCAACCTATGGCTACACCTTC.

This chain joins TRBV4-3 and TRBJ1-4; D not resolved. With 3 bases removed from V and 7 bases from J, the gap between germline ends came to 15 bases. This CDR3 spans 15 amino acids. The V gene's germline CDR1 is LGHNA and CDR2 YSLEER. The CDR3 nucleotides are TGCGCCAGCAGCCAGAGCGACGCAGCGGGTGAAAAACTGTTTTTT. It encodes CASSQSDAAGEKLFF.

V gene TRBV7-9 combines with J gene TRBJ1-2, with a possible D match to TRBD1 (6 bases). Germline assignment: CDR1 SEHNR and CDR2 FQNEAQ (reference sequence). V lost 2 bases, J lost 2 bases, and 9 bases lay in between. The CDR3 extends over 14 amino acids. CDR3 coding DNA: TGTGCCAGCAGCTTATCCGGACAGAACTATGGCTACACCTTC. It codes for CASSLSGQNYGYTF.

The rearrangement joins TRBV9 to TRBJ2-7; D possibly corresponds to TRBD2 (5 bases). The germline V gene encodes CDR1 SGDLS and CDR2 YYNGEE. Trimming pared 4 bases from V and 1 base from J, leaving 15 bases between. CDR3 size: 15 residues. The CDR3 spells CASSSRGGTSYEQYF. As DNA, the CDR3 is TGTGCCAGCAGCTCCCGAGGAGGAACTTCCTACGAGCAGTACTTC.

The V call is TRBV13, the J call TRBJ1-1, with D possibly matching TRBD1 (5 bases). Germline values: CDR1 PRHDT, CDR2 FYEKMQ (reference sequence). CDR3 length: 16 residues. V was trimmed by 5 bases and J by 4 bases, leaving 20 bases between them. The CDR3 here is CASSPLVSGGFTEAFF. CDR3 bases: TGTGCCAGCAGCCCCCTTGTATCCGGGGGGTTCACTGAAGCTTTCTTT.

This clone was found once. The rearrangement joins TRBV2 to TRBJ1-1; unclear D gene. The germline gives CDR1 SNHLY, CDR2 FYNNEI. Trimming took off 10 bases at V and 1 base at J, with 7 bases between the two ends. CDR3 length equals 11 residues. CDR3 sequence: CATSSNTEAFF. For the CDR3, the DNA is TGTGCCACCTCTTCGAACACTGAAGCTTTCTTT.

The genes are TRBV5-1 and TRBJ2-3; tentative D call: TRBD2 (5 bases). The CDR3 covers 15 residues. Trimming cost V 0 bases and J 6 bases, with 14 bases left between them. The germline V gene has CDR1 SGHRS and CDR2 YFSETQ. This chain's CDR3 is CASSLAPAATDTQYF. For the CDR3, the DNA is TGCGCCAGCAGCTTGGCCCCAGCGGCAACGGATACGCAGTATTTT.

V is TRBV6-5 and J is TRBJ1-5; no clear D gene. The CDR3 totals 15 residues. The germline CDR1 and CDR2 sequences are MNHEY and SVGAGI. The V end lost 2 bases, the J end lost 2 bases, and 10 bases lay between the germline ends. The CDR3 sequence: CASSYTGIGNQPQHF. CDR3 nucleotides: TGTGCCAGCAGTTACACGGGGATAGGCAATCAGCCCCAGCATTTT.

The chain has TRBV2 and TRBJ2-7; 7 bases match TRBD2. The CDR3 covers 15 residues. Per the germline V gene, CDR1 is SNHLY and CDR2 is FYNNEI. V dropped 4 bases and J dropped 1; count of bases not matched to a gene: 7. CDR3 loop: CASSVMGGGSYEQYF. For the CDR3, the DNA is TGTGCCAGCAGTGTCATGGGCGGGGGTTCCTACGAGCAGTACTTC. Full variable domain (missing parts from reference TRBV2 and TRBJ2-7): EPEVTQTPSHQVTQMGQEVILRCVPISNHLYFYWYRQILGQKVEFLVSFYNNEISEKSEIFDDQFSVERPDGSNFTLKIRSTKLEDSAMYFCASSVMGGGSYEQYFGPGTRLTVT.

The V and J genes are TRBV11-2 and TRBJ2-1, with D uncertain. Germline values: CDR1 SGHAT, CDR2 FQNNGV. Trimming removed 4 bases at V and 8 bases at J, with 9 bases between. This CDR3 is built from 12 residues. CDR3 nucleotides: TGTGCCAGCAGCTCTAACTTCGATGAGCAGTTCTTC. Translated, it gives CASSSNFDEQFF.

This clone occurred once. The gene calls are TRBV4-1 and TRBJ2-7; 8 nucleotides agree with TRBD1. With V trimmed by 2 bases and J by 5 bases, 8 bases remained unmatched. The germline CDR1 and CDR2 sequences are MGHRA and YSYEKL. There are 15 residues in the CDR3. CDR3 coding DNA: TGCGCCAGCAGCCAAACAGGACAGGGAGTCCACGAGCAGTACTTC. It codes for CASSQTGQGVHEQYF.

The rearrangement uses TRBV27 and TRBJ1-1, with D perhaps TRBD1 (6 bases). Germline values: CDR1 MNHEY, CDR2 SMNVEV (reference sequence). V was trimmed by 10 bases and J by 8 bases, leaving 14 bases between them. The CDR3 contains 11 residues. The DNA of the CDR3 is TGTGCCACCAGGGGAGGGCTCGAAGCTTTCTTT. Translated: CATRGGLEAFF.

V is TRBV5-1 and J is TRBJ2-5; D is perhaps TRBD1 (6 bases). Trimming cost V 1 base and J 4 bases, with 11 bases left between them. CDR3 size: 14 residues. In germline, CDR1 is SGHRS, CDR2 YFSETQ. CDR3 sequence reads: CASSLTGLGETQYF. For the CDR3, the DNA is TGCGCCAGCAGCTTGACAGGGCTCGGAGAGACCCAGTACTTC.

V gene TRBV27 combines with J gene TRBJ1-4; D gene unclear. The V gene lost 4 bases and the J gene lost 7 bases, with 10 bases spanning the gap. The CDR3 has 13 amino acids. The germline gives CDR1 MNHEY, CDR2 SMNVEV (reference sequence). The CDR3 region is CASSSLQFEKLFF. For the CDR3, the DNA is TGTGCCAGCAGTTCACTGCAATTTGAAAAACTGTTTTTT.

The chain has TRBV7-3 and TRBJ1-1, with D tentatively TRBD1 (5 bases). Germline V gives CDR1 SGHTA, CDR2 FQGTGA. V dropped 0 bases and J dropped 1 base, with 9 bases sitting between them. The CDR3 covers 15 residues. The CDR3 region has the DNA TGTGCCAGCAGCTTAACGAGGACACCGAACACTGAAGCTTTCTTT. This encodes CASSLTRTPNTEAFF.

In this sample, this clone turned up once. The chain recombines TRBV27 with TRBJ1-1; D gene ambiguous. The V gene lost 4 bases and the J gene lost 7 bases, with 10 bases spanning the gap. The CDR3 sequence is 12 residues long. Germline V gene lookup returns CDR1 MNHEY and CDR2 SMNVEV (reference sequence). The CDR3 bases are TGTGCCAGCAGTTGGAGGGAAGGTGAAGCTTTCTTT. It is translated as CASSWREGEAFF.

The rearrangement uses TRBV19 and TRBJ2-6; D is perhaps TRBD1 (5 bases). The germline V gene encodes CDR1 LNHDA and CDR2 SQIVND (reference sequence). The CDR3 has 19 residues. V was clipped by 2 bases and J by 0 bases, with 17 bases between them. The chain's CDR3 is CASSIHGQGFPSGANVLTF. CDR3 DNA sequence: TGTGCCAGTAGTATACACGGGCAGGGTTTTCCCTCTGGGGCCAACGTCCTGACTTTC.

The chain recombines TRBV6-5 with TRBJ1-5, with 7 nucleotides matching TRBD1. Germline loops: CDR1 MNHEY, CDR2 SVGAGI. The ends lost 6 bases at V and 4 bases at J; junction bases unmatched: 9. The CDR3 consists of 15 residues. CDR3 amino acids: CASRISGGRNQPQHF. The CDR3 DNA sequence: TGTGCCAGCAGGATCTCAGGGGGGCGGAATCAGCCCCAGCATTTT.

This clone was seen a single time. The V and J genes are TRBV5-6 and TRBJ1-1; 8 positions match TRBD1. Per germline, CDR1 SGHDT and CDR2 YYEEEE. The V and J ends lost 0 bases and 2 bases, in that order; junction bases with no gene match: 6. The CDR3 loop spans 16 amino acids. CDR3 in DNA: TGTGCCAGCAGCTTGGCCCGAACAGGGGGTAACACTGAAGCTTTCTTT. Residues: CASSLARTGGNTEAFF. Using reference TRBV5-6 and TRBJ1-1 for the parts outside the CDR3, the full variable domain is DAGVTQSPTHLIKTRGQQVTLRCSPKSGHDTVSWYQQALGQGPQFIFQYYEEEERQRGNFPDRFSGHQFPNYSSELNVNALLLGDSALYLCASSLARTGGNTEAFFGQGTRLTVV.